Listed below are T cell receptor beta chains from one sample, sequenced in a study of blood T cell repertoires in COVID-19. The protocol was immunoSEQ multiplex PCR, while the TCRdb copy is restricted to in-frame clones and leaves out a portion. The data hold under 200,000 clones, with roughly 86% observed a single time. Input material: peripheral blood. These receptors were collected from a man aged 50 or older with active or convalescent COVID-19. CDR3s include the opening cysteine and the closing phenylalanine or tryptophan. The D gene is left open where the match is weak. Clone size appears in some rows only: once, few, many, or a class for an expanded clone.

size: -
V: TRBV5-1
D: TRBD1
J: TRBJ1-4
CDR3: CASSLGGQGAQEKLFF
DNA: TGCGCCAGCAGCTTGGGGGGACAGGGCGCCCAGGAAAAACTGTTTTTT

size: -
V: TRBV4-3
D: -
J: TRBJ2-3
CDR3: CASSQDLPRTDTQYF
DNA: TGCGCCAGCAGCCAAGATCTCCCCCGCACAGATACGCAGTATTTT

size: once
V: TRBV24-1
D: TRBD1
J: TRBJ2-3
CDR3: CATSDKGQGRNTQYF
DNA: TGTGCCACCAGTGATAAAGGACAGGGGAGGAATACGCAGTATTTT

size: -
V: TRBV24-1
D: TRBD1
J: TRBJ2-5
CDR3: CATSRETGGGQETQYF
DNA: TGTGCCACCAGCCGGGAGACAGGGGGGGGCCAAGAGACCCAGTACTTC

size: -
V: TRBV6-5
D: TRBD1
J: TRBJ1-1
CDR3: CASTPGQGVSEAFF
DNA: TGTGCCAGCACCCCGGGACAGGGTGTGAGCGAAGCTTTCTTT

size: -
V: TRBV2
D: TRBD2
J: TRBJ2-1
CDR3: CASRSWRESHEQFF
DNA: TGTGCCAGCAGGTCCTGGCGGGAGTCCCATGAGCAGTTCTTC

size: -
V: TRBV18
D: -
J: TRBJ2-3
CDR3: CASSPETEGTDTQYF
DNA: TGTGCCAGCTCACCCGAGACCGAGGGCACAGATACGCAGTATTTT

size: -
V: TRBV5-1
D: TRBD1
J: TRBJ1-4
CDR3: CASSLMGTGATNEKLFF
DNA: TGCGCCAGCAGCTTAATGGGAACAGGGGCAACTAATGAAAAACTGTTTTTT

size: -
V: TRBV14
D: -
J: TRBJ2-2
CDR3: CASRRGGTGELFF
DNA: TGTGCCAGCAGGAGGGGAGGCACCGGGGAGCTGTTTTTT

size: -
V: TRBV6-4
D: TRBD1
J: TRBJ1-1
CDR3: CASSDRDRAGEAFF
DNA: TGTGCCAGCAGTGACCGGGACAGGGCCGGTGAAGCTTTCTTT

size: once
V: TRBV4-2
D: TRBD1
J: TRBJ1-5
CDR3: CASSQGGARGLFGNQPQHF
DNA: TGTGCCAGCAGCCAAGGGGGGGCCAGGGGGCTTTTCGGCAATCAGCCCCAGCATTTT

size: -
V: TRBV6-5
D: -
J: TRBJ2-3
CDR3: CASGGYTQYF
DNA: TGTGCCAGCGGGGGGTATACGCAGTATTTT

size: -
V: TRBV11-2
D: -
J: TRBJ2-4
CDR3: CASSLTASGAKNIQYF
DNA: TGTGCCAGCAGCTTAACGGCGTCAGGTGCCAAAAACATTCAGTACTTC

size: once
V: TRBV3-1/TRBV3-2
D: TRBD1
J: TRBJ2-7
CDR3: CASSFTITGTGEYEQYF
DNA: TGTGCCAGCAGCTTCACTATAACCGGGACAGGGGAATACGAGCAGTACTTC

size: -
V: TRBV2
D: TRBD2
J: TRBJ2-3
CDR3: CASSALAGGGDTQYF
DNA: TGTGCCAGCAGTGCCTTAGCGGGAGGTGGAGATACGCAGTATTTT

size: few
V: TRBV7-2
D: -
J: TRBJ2-2
CDR3: CASSLPGSNTGELFF
DNA: TGTGCCAGCAGCCTTCCGGGGTCCAACACCGGGGAGCTGTTTTTT

size: -
V: TRBV19
D: TRBD1
J: TRBJ2-1
CDR3: CASSPLGQAQESNEQFF
DNA: TGTGCCAGTAGTCCACTGGGACAGGCACAAGAATCCAATGAGCAGTTCTTC

size: once
V: TRBV20-1
D: -
J: TRBJ1-2
CDR3: CSASGGGSAGNYGYTF
DNA: TGCAGTGCTAGTGGGGGGGGCTCAGCTGGCAACTATGGCTACACCTTC

size: -
V: TRBV13
D: -
J: TRBJ1-1
CDR3: CASSSFWDKNTEAFF
DNA: TGTGCCAGCAGCTCATTTTGGGACAAGAACACTGAAGCTTTCTTT

size: -
V: TRBV5-1
D: TRBD1
J: TRBJ1-2
CDR3: CASSTRTGPTSFYGYTF
DNA: TGCGCCAGCAGCACTAGGACAGGGCCCACCTCATTCTATGGCTACACCTTC

size: -
V: TRBV4-3
D: TRBD2
J: TRBJ2-3
CDR3: CASSLRGATDTQYF
DNA: TGCGCCAGCAGCCTGCGGGGGGCCACAGATACGCAGTATTTT

size: once
V: TRBV27
D: TRBD1
J: TRBJ1-1
CDR3: CASGSRRGYTEAFF
DNA: TGTGCCAGCGGAAGTCGCAGGGGGTACACTGAAGCTTTCTTT

size: -
V: TRBV19
D: TRBD1
J: TRBJ2-5
CDR3: CASRPGQGVFETQYF
DNA: TGTGCCAGTCGACCGGGACAGGGCGTTTTTGAGACCCAGTACTTC

size: -
V: TRBV3-1/TRBV3-2
D: TRBD2
J: TRBJ2-1
CDR3: CASSFYGGGGNEQFF
DNA: TGTGCCAGCAGCTTTTATGGGGGGGGAGGCAATGAGCAGTTCTTC

size: -
V: TRBV27
D: TRBD2
J: TRBJ2-3
CDR3: CASSHLAGGGADTQYF
DNA: TGTGCCAGCAGCCACTTGGCGGGAGGGGGGGCAGATACGCAGTATTTT

size: -
V: TRBV29-1
D: -
J: TRBJ2-7
CDR3: CSVRSRDNYEQYF
DNA: TGCAGCGTTCGGTCCCGGGACAACTACGAGCAGTACTTC

size: -
V: TRBV19
D: TRBD2
J: TRBJ2-3
CDR3: CASSRGLAGGHADTQYF
DNA: TGTGCCAGTAGTCGGGGACTAGCGGGGGGGCACGCAGATACGCAGTATTTT

size: -
V: TRBV19
D: TRBD1
J: TRBJ1-1
CDR3: CASSIEARGRGSTEAFF
DNA: TGTGCCAGTAGTATAGAGGCCAGGGGGCGGGGGAGCACTGAAGCTTTCTTT

size: -
V: TRBV2
D: -
J: TRBJ1-5
CDR3: CASSEAVAVNQPQHF
DNA: TGTGCCAGCAGTGAAGCGGTGGCAGTTAATCAGCCCCAGCATTTT

size: -
V: TRBV7-9
D: TRBD1
J: TRBJ1-3
CDR3: CAGRTGGNTIYF
DNA: TGTGCCGGCAGGACAGGGGGAAACACCATATATTTT

size: once
V: TRBV7-2
D: -
J: TRBJ1-3
CDR3: CASSLSRASGNTIYF
DNA: TGTGCCAGCAGCTTGAGCAGGGCCTCTGGAAACACCATATATTTT

size: -
V: TRBV24-1
D: -
J: TRBJ1-1
CDR3: CATSYQGGTEAFF
DNA: TGTGCCACCAGTTACCAAGGAGGGACTGAAGCTTTCTTT

size: -
V: TRBV3-1/TRBV3-2
D: TRBD1
J: TRBJ1-2
CDR3: CASSRDRVGLGDGYTF
DNA: TGTGCCAGCAGCCGGGACAGGGTAGGACTTGGGGATGGCTACACCTTC

size: -
V: TRBV4-2
D: -
J: TRBJ2-3
CDR3: CASSLSPIRGTDTQYF
DNA: TGTGCCAGCAGCCTCAGCCCTATTCGGGGCACAGATACGCAGTATTTT

size: -
V: TRBV28
D: -
J: TRBJ2-5
CDR3: CASRSQGRETETQYF
DNA: TGTGCCAGCAGGTCTCAGGGGCGCGAGACGGAGACCCAGTACTTC

size: -
V: TRBV6-6
D: TRBD2
J: TRBJ2-3
CDR3: CASSYSQRERDTQYF
DNA: TGTGCCAGCAGTTATTCACAGCGGGAGAGAGATACGCAGTATTTT

size: -
V: TRBV9
D: -
J: TRBJ2-7
CDR3: CASSRDQGRAVQYF
DNA: TGTGCCAGCAGCCGCGACCAGGGGCGGGCTGTGCAGTACTTC

size: -
V: TRBV6-6
D: TRBD1
J: TRBJ1-2
CDR3: CASSYSGTVSYGYTF
DNA: TGTGCCAGCAGTTACTCCGGGACAGTCTCATATGGCTACACCTTC

size: -
V: TRBV4-3
D: TRBD1
J: TRBJ1-1
CDR3: CASSQETGLLNTEAFF
DNA: TGCGCCAGCAGCCAAGAGACAGGGCTCCTGAACACTGAAGCTTTCTTT

size: -
V: TRBV6-5
D: TRBD2
J: TRBJ2-1
CDR3: CASSWTGGPSNEQFF
DNA: TGTGCCAGCAGTTGGACGGGAGGGCCTTCGAATGAGCAGTTCTTC

size: -
V: TRBV3-1/TRBV3-2
D: TRBD2
J: TRBJ2-3
CDR3: CASSQAWGLAGVSTDTQYF
DNA: TGTGCCAGCAGCCAAGCTTGGGGGCTAGCGGGAGTCAGCACAGATACGCAGTATTTT

size: -
V: TRBV6-9
D: -
J: TRBJ2-6
CDR3: CASSKQDKNTGANVLTF
DNA: TGTGCCAGCAGTAAACAGGACAAAAACACTGGGGCCAACGTCCTGACTTTC

size: -
V: TRBV5-4
D: TRBD2
J: TRBJ2-7
CDR3: CASSTGTSASYEQYF
DNA: TGTGCCAGCAGCACAGGGACTAGCGCCTCCTACGAGCAGTACTTC

size: once
V: TRBV6-1
D: -
J: TRBJ1-3
CDR3: CASSEGTATVSRNTIYF
DNA: TGTGCCAGCAGTGAAGGGACGGCGACAGTCAGTAGAAACACCATATATTTT

size: -
V: TRBV19
D: TRBD1
J: TRBJ1-5
CDR3: CASSINRGMQPQHF
DNA: TGTGCCAGTAGTATTAACAGGGGGATGCAGCCCCAGCATTTT

size: -
V: TRBV2
D: TRBD2
J: TRBJ2-7
CDR3: CASSPRAGETYEQYF
DNA: TGTGCCAGCTCCCCGAGGGCGGGGGAAACCTACGAGCAGTACTTC

size: -
V: TRBV15
D: TRBD2
J: TRBJ2-3
CDR3: CATSRGGVAAGTDTQYF
DNA: TGTGCCACCAGCAGGGGGGGGGTCGCGGCGGGCACAGATACGCAGTATTTT

size: -
V: TRBV7-2
D: TRBD2
J: TRBJ2-5
CDR3: CASSPSGGETQYF
DNA: TGTGCCAGCAGCCCCTCGGGGGGAGAGACCCAGTACTTC

size: once
V: TRBV14
D: TRBD2
J: TRBJ2-3
CDR3: CASSTPPASGGSTDTQYF
DNA: TGTGCCAGCAGCACCCCCCCGGCTAGCGGGGGTTCCACAGATACGCAGTATTTT

size: -
V: TRBV9
D: TRBD2
J: TRBJ2-3
CDR3: CASSGTSGLNFDTQYF
DNA: TGTGCCAGCAGCGGGACTAGCGGGTTGAATTTTGATACGCAGTATTTT